These 22 T cell receptor beta chains were sequenced from one sample in a study of blood T cell repertoires in COVID-19. The method was immunoSEQ multiplex PCR; TCRdb's version includes in-frame clones alone and lacks a portion of them. The table has 90,000 to 140,000 clones, under 80% seen once. Sequenced sample: peripheral blood. The receptors stem from a woman in her 70s with acute or convalescent COVID-19.

The chain has TRBV27 and TRBJ2-7, with 7 nucleotides matching TRBD1. Trimming at V came to 5 bases and at J to 4 bases, leaving 8 bases not matched to a gene. The germline V gene encodes CDR1 MNHEY and CDR2 SMNVEV (reference sequence). The CDR3 contains 14 residues. The CDR3 region is CASSPDRVSYEQYF. The CDR3 bases are TGTGCCAGCAGTCCTGACAGGGTGTCGTACGAGCAGTACTTC.

The V gene is TRBV7-9, the J gene TRBJ1-1; 9 nucleotides agree with TRBD1. Looked up from germline, CDR1 is SEHNR and CDR2 is FQNEAQ (reference sequence). V dropped 4 bases and J dropped 5; count of bases not matched to a gene: 14. The CDR3 runs 17 residues. DNA for the CDR3: TGTGCCAGCAGCTCCCAAAGCCGACAGGGGGTAGGGACTGAAGCTTTCTTT. Amino acids: CASSSQSRQGVGTEAFF.

The gene calls are TRBV19 and TRBJ1-6; D is possibly TRBD1 (5 bases). The CDR3 covers 14 residues. Trimming shortened V by 4 bases and J by 7 bases, and 11 bases separated the two germline ends. Germline V CDR1 and CDR2: LNHDA, SQIVND (reference sequence). The CDR3 protein is CASSTRARNSPLHF. The CDR3 nucleotides read TGTGCCAGTAGTACCAGGGCGAGAAATTCACCCCTCCACTTT.

The chain uses TRBV5-1 and TRBJ2-5, with TRBD1 identical over 7 bases. Looked up from germline, CDR1 is SGHRS and CDR2 is YFSETQ. Trimming at V came to 4 bases and at J to 3 bases, leaving 6 bases not matched to a gene. This CDR3 has 14 amino acids. CDR3: CASSQDRREETQYF. DNA of the CDR3: TGCGCCAGCAGCCAGGACAGGCGGGAAGAGACCCAGTACTTC. The full variable domain, completed using reference TRBV5-1 and TRBJ2-5, is KAGVTQTPRYLIKTRGQQVTLSCSPISGHRSVSWYQQTPGQGLQFLFEYFSETQRNKGNFPGRFSGRQFSNSRSEMNVSTLELGDSALYLCASSQDRREETQYFGPGTRLLVL.

The rearrangement uses TRBV15 and TRBJ1-1; 8 nucleotides agree with TRBD1. From germline, CDR1 is LNHNV and CDR2 YYDKDF (reference sequence). This CDR3 region has 15 residues. With V trimmed by 4 bases and J by 0 bases, 4 bases remained unmatched. CDR3 DNA sequence: TGTGCCACCAGCACTGGGGACAGGATGAACACTGAAGCTTTCTTT. This codes for CATSTGDRMNTEAFF.

The chain recombines TRBV7-2 with TRBJ1-3, with D tentatively TRBD1 (5 bases). The CDR3 is 14 residues long. CDR1 is SGHTA and CDR2 is FQGNSA in the germline V gene. The V end lost 5 bases, the J end lost 3 bases, and 11 bases lay between the germline ends. The CDR3 sequence: CASSPPGLGNTIYF. The CDR3 DNA reads TGTGCCAGCAGCCCCCCAGGGCTTGGAAACACCATATATTTT. The whole variable domain, filled in from reference TRBV7-2 and TRBJ1-3, reads GAGVSQSPSNKVTEKGKDVELRCDPISGHTALYWYRQSLGQGLEFLIYFQGNSAPDKSGLPSDRFSAERTGGSVSTLTIQRTQQEDSAVYLCASSPPGLGNTIYFGEGSWLTVV.

V is TRBV28 and J is TRBJ2-7, with 7 bases fitting TRBD2. In germline, CDR1 is MDHEN, CDR2 SYDVKM. The CDR3 has 13 amino acids. The V and J ends lost 9 bases and 5 bases, in that order; junction bases with no gene match: 10. CDR3 sequence: CASSGRVVNEQYF. The CDR3, as DNA: TGTGCCAGTTCGGGGAGGGTAGTCAACGAGCAGTACTTC.

The chain is built from TRBV6-6 and TRBJ1-5; 9 bases map to TRBD1. The germline V gene encodes CDR1 MNHNY and CDR2 SVGAGI (reference sequence). The CDR3 consists of 15 residues. The V segment lost 6 bases and the J segment 2 bases; nucleotides outside the gene matches: 5. Written as DNA, the CDR3 is TGTGCCAGCAGGGACAGGGGAGTAGGCAATCAGCCCCAGCATTTT. This encodes CASRDRGVGNQPQHF.

The J gene is TRBJ2-3, the V gene TRBV11-3, with D possibly TRBD2 on 6 matching bases. From germline, CDR1 is SGHNT and CDR2 YENEEA. The CDR3 spans 13 residues. Trimming stripped 5 bases from V and 6 bases from J, with 12 bases between. CDR3 amino acids: CASSKTSTDTQYF. The CDR3 region has the DNA TGTGCCAGCAGCAAGACTAGTACTGATACGCAGTATTTT.

This clone was observed a handful of times. The chain joins TRBV9 to TRBJ1-1; D unclear. This CDR3 is built from 14 residues. V lost 2 bases and J lost 1, with 9 bases in between. Germline V gives CDR1 SGDLS, CDR2 YYNGEE. CDR3 nucleotide sequence: TGTGCCAGCAGCGTGCAAACAGCGAACACTGAAGCTTTCTTT. It translates to CASSVQTANTEAFF.

This chain links TRBV24-1 with TRBJ2-5; D possibly corresponds to TRBD1 (5 bases). The CDR3 contains 15 residues. Germline V CDR1 and CDR2: KGHDR, SFDVKD. The V end lost 3 bases, the J end lost 5 bases, and 15 bases lay between the germline ends. The CDR3 spells CATSDGAQARETQYF. CDR3 sequence (DNA): TGTGCCACCAGTGATGGTGCACAGGCCCGGGAGACCCAGTACTTC.

V is TRBV5-6 and J is TRBJ1-5; 10 nucleotides align to TRBD1. The CDR3 extends over 16 amino acids. Germline V gives CDR1 SGHDT, CDR2 YYEEEE. The trim removed 3 bases at V and 2 bases at J, leaving 5 bases unmatched. The CDR3 coding sequence is TGTGCCAGCAGCTGGGGGACAGGGGATGGCAATCAGCCCCAGCATTTT. Translation: CASSWGTGDGNQPQHF.

The V and J genes are TRBV5-1 and TRBJ1-2; TRBD1 might be the D (5 bases). The CDR3 loop spans 15 amino acids. The V and J ends lost 0 bases and 2 bases respectively, with 11 bases between them. Germline CDR1 is SGHRS and CDR2 is YFSETQ. CDR3 sequence (DNA): TGCGCCAGCAGCTTGGGGGGCCCGGGCAACTATGGCTACACCTTC. It yields the protein CASSLGGPGNYGYTF. Drawing the rest from reference TRBV5-1 and TRBJ1-2, the complete variable domain is KAGVTQTPRYLIKTRGQQVTLSCSPISGHRSVSWYQQTPGQGLQFLFEYFSETQRNKGNFPGRFSGRQFSNSRSEMNVSTLELGDSALYLCASSLGGPGNYGYTFGSGTRLTVV.

This clone was seen only once. The genes are TRBV5-4 and TRBJ2-2; perhaps TRBD1 as D (6 bases). The CDR3 is made up of 18 amino acids. With 0 bases removed from V and 0 bases from J, the gap between germline ends came to 15 bases. Germline CDR1 and CDR2: SGHNT and YYREEE (reference sequence). The DNA for the CDR3 is TGTGCCAGCAGCTTGGAACTGTACAGGGCCGCGAACACCGGGGAGCTGTTTTTT. Its protein product is CASSLELYRAANTGELFF.

The chain couples TRBV12-3 or TRBV12-4 to TRBJ1-4, with D tentatively TRBD1 (5 bases). The length of the CDR3 is 13 residues. V gave up 5 bases and J gave up 10 bases, with 14 bases separating them. The CDR3 coding sequence is TGTGCCAGCAGTCCCCCGACAGTCGGAAAACTGTTTTTT. Amino acids: CASSPPTVGKLFF.

V is TRBV3-1 (or the pseudogene TRBV3-2) and J is TRBJ1-4; 7 bases are a match to TRBD1. Unmatched junction bases numbered 9, after V lost 4 bases and J lost 4 bases. Germline values: CDR1 LGHDT, CDR2 YNNKEL (reference sequence). There are 16 residues in the CDR3. CDR3 loop: CASSPTGTGYNEKLFF. In nucleotides, the CDR3 is TGTGCCAGCAGCCCGACAGGGACGGGTTATAATGAAAAACTGTTTTTT.

The chain couples TRBV20-1 to TRBJ1-2; D not resolved. V was pared by 3 bases and J by 7 bases, with 9 bases between. The germline V gene has CDR1 DFQATT and CDR2 SNEGSKA (reference sequence). The CDR3 covers 11 residues. Here the CDR3 reads CSASLIGGYTF. Written as DNA, the CDR3 is TGCAGTGCTAGTCTAATCGGTGGCTACACCTTC.

The chain joins TRBV6-1 to TRBJ1-2; TRBD1 agrees at 11 bases. With V trimmed by 3 bases and J by 3 bases, 6 bases remained unmatched. The germline CDR1 and CDR2 sequences are MNHNS and SASEGT. The CDR3 extends over 16 amino acids. CDR3 DNA sequence: TGTGCCAGCAGTGACTTTGGGACAGGGGGGTACTATGGCTACACCTTC. Encoded protein: CASSDFGTGGYYGYTF.

The rearrangement uses TRBV6-5 and TRBJ2-7, with D maybe TRBD2 (5 bases). In germline, CDR1 is MNHEY, CDR2 SVGAGI. CDR3 length: 14 amino acids. V was trimmed by 7 bases and J by 3 bases, leaving 16 bases between them. CDR3 in amino acids: CASMSPDFYYEQYF. CDR3 coding DNA: TGTGCCAGCATGAGTCCGGACTTTTACTACGAGCAGTACTTC.

V usage is TRBV10-3 and J usage is TRBJ2-2; 8 bases are shared with TRBD2. Germline V CDR1 and CDR2: ENHRY, SYGVKD. CDR3 size: 16 residues. V gave up 10 bases and J gave up 2 bases; unmatched junction bases: 12. CDR3 loop: CATLRSGALNTGELFF. The CDR3 coding sequence is TGTGCCACCCTCCGTAGCGGGGCACTAAACACCGGGGAGCTGTTTTTT.

The chain couples TRBV27 to TRBJ1-2; possible D gene TRBD1, 5 bases. V was shortened by 9 bases and J by 0 bases, with 14 bases between the two germline ends. The length of the CDR3 is 14 residues. Germline loops: CDR1 MNHEY, CDR2 SMNVEV (reference sequence). CDR3 sequence reads: CASVHRSANYGYTF. CDR3 DNA sequence: TGTGCCAGTGTCCACAGGAGCGCTAACTATGGCTACACCTTC.

The CDR3: CASSGNRGETQYF. The CDR3, as DNA: TGTGCCAGCAGTGGAAACAGGGGAGAGACCCAGTACTTC. This chain connects TRBV6-2 or TRBV6-3 to TRBJ2-5, with 7 bases aligning to TRBD1. The germline V gene has CDR1 MNHEY and CDR2 SVGEGT. V was pared by 5 bases and J by 4 bases, with 4 bases of the junction left unmatched. This CDR3 is 13 amino acids long.